This TCR beta chain emerged from a study of CD8 T cells in ankylosing spondylitis. Looked up from germline, CDR1 is SGHAT and CDR2 is FQNNGV. V shed 2 bases, J shed 4 bases, and the junction held 6 bases outside the gene matches. This CDR3 is built from 15 residues. Quantitative 5'-RACE was performed with molecular barcodes, and it yielded the TCR beta libraries. TCRdb analysed the 5' RACE reads with MiXCR anew, one entry per CDR3 protein. The sample lists 450,000 to 550,000 distinct CDR3 sequences; approximately 5% were seen once. At least ten counts were recorded for this clonotype. The antigen is unknown. Study-wide results and caveats: According to the report, clones linked to the disease were significantly enriched in matched synovial fluid samples taken from ankylosing spondylitis patients. Typical of ankylosing spondylitis blood, it appeared, was a TCR beta motif of under 10 highly homologous variants.

The rearrangement joins TRBV11-2 to TRBJ2-7; TRBD2 agrees at 9 bases. The sequenced sample was blood, either unsorted or a sorted T cell fraction (not recorded which). This clonotype was sampled from a male donor with ankylosing spondylitis. The CDR3 here is CASSLTGGGAYEQYF. The CDR3 nucleotides are TGTGCCAGCAGCTTAACTGGCGGGGGGGCTTACGAGCAGTACTTC.